This T cell receptor (beta chain) was observed in a study of shared clonotypes between healthy human individuals. Study outcomes and limitations: The naive CD4 repertoires of several donors were compared, and around 5% of clonotypes were shared.

Assay execution took place at the deep level. Method: immunoSEQ multiplex PCR; TCRdb's copy keeps in-frame clones and lacks some. The profile covers some 200,000 clones, with about 69% appearing a single time and around 10% taken by the ten largest. This clone was seen a few times. Its antigen is unknown. The CDR3 has 17 amino acids. CDR1 and CDR2 (germline): SQVTM, ANQGSEA. V lost 2 bases to trimming and J lost 0 bases; unmatched junction nucleotides: 12. The source of this sequence is a man younger than 45 in good health. Material for sequencing was memory CD4+ T cells sorted from blood. Subset described: CD45RA-negative fraction. The chain recombines TRBV29-1 with TRBJ1-1; 7 nucleotides match TRBD1. In nucleotides, the CDR3 is TGCAGCGTTGAAAGCCGGAGGGACAGTCCCATGAACACTGAAGCTTTCTTT. Its translation is CSVESRRDSPMNTEAFF.